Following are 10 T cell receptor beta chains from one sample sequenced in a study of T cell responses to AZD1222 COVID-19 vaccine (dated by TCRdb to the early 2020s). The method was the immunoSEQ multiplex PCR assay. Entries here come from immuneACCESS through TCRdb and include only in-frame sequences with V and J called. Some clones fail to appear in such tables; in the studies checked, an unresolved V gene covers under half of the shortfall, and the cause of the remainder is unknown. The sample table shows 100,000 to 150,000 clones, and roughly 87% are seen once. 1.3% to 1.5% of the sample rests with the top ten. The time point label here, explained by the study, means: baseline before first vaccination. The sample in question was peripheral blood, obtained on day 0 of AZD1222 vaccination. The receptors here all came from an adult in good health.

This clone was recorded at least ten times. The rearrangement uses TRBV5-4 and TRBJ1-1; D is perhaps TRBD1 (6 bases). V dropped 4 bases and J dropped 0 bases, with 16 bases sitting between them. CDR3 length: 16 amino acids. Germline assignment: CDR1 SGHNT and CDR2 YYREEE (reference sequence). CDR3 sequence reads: CASSTIETGMNTEAFF. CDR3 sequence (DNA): TGTGCCAGCAGCACAATCGAGACAGGAATGAACACTGAAGCTTTCTTT. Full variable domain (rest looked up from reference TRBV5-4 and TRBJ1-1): ETGVTQSPTHLIKTRGQQVTLRCSSQSGHNTVSWYQQALGQGPQFIFQYYREEENGRGNFPPRFSGLQFPNYSSELNVNALELDDSALYLCASSTIETGMNTEAFFGQGTRLTVV.

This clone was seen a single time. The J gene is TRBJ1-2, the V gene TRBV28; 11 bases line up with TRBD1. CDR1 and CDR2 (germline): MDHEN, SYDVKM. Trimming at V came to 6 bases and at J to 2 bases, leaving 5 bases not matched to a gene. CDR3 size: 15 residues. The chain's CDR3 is CASSGTGGPNYGYTF. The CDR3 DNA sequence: TGTGCCAGCAGCGGGACAGGGGGACCCAACTATGGCTACACCTTC.

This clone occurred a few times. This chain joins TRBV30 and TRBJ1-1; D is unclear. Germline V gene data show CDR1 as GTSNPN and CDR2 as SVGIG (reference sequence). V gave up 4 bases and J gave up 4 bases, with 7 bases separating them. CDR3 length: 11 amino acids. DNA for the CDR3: TGTGCCTGGAAGATCATCACTGAAGCTTTCTTT. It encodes CAWKIITEAFF.

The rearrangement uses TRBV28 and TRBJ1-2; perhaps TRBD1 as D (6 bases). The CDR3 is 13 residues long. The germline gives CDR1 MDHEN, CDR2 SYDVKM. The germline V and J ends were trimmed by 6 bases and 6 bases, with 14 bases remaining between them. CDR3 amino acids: CASSSYRAHGYTF. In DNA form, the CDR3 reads TGTGCCAGCAGCAGTTACAGGGCCCATGGCTACACCTTC.

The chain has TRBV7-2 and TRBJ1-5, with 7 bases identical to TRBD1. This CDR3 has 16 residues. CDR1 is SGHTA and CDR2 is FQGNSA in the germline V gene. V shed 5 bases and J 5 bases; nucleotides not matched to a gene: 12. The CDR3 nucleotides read TGTGCCAGCAGCCGGGGCCTGGCAGGGGGGTATCAGCCCCAGCATTTT. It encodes CASSRGLAGGYQPQHF.

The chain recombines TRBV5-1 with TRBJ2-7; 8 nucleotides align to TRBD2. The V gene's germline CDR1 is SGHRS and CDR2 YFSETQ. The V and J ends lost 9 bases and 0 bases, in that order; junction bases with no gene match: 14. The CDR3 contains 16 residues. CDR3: CATGPGGTSYSYEQYF. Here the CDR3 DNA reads TGCGCCACCGGACCGGGGGGGACCTCCTACTCCTACGAGCAGTACTTC. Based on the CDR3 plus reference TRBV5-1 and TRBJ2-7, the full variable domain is KAGVTQTPRYLIKTRGQQVTLSCSPISGHRSVSWYQQTPGQGLQFLFEYFSETQRNKGNFPGRFSGRQFSNSRSEMNVSTLELGDSALYLCATGPGGTSYSYEQYFGPGTRLTVT.

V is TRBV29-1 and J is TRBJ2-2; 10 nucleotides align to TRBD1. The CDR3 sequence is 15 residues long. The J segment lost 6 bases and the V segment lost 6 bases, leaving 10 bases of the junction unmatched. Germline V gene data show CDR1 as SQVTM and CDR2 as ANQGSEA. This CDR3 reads CSVTGTGARAGELFF. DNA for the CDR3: TGCAGCGTGACCGGGACAGGGGCCCGGGCCGGGGAGCTGTTTTTT.

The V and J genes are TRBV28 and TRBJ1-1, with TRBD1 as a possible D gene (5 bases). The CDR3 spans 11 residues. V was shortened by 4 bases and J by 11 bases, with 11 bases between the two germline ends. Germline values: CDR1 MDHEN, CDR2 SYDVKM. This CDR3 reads CASSSAGRAFF. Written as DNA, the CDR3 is TGTGCCAGCAGTTCGGCAGGGCGTGCTTTCTTT. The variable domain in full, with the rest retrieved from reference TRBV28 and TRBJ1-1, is DVKVTQSSRYLVKRTGEKVFLECVQDMDHENMFWYRQDPGLGLRLIYFSYDVKMKEKGDIPEGYSVSREKKERFSLILESASTNQTSMYLCASSSAGRAFFGQGTRLTVV.

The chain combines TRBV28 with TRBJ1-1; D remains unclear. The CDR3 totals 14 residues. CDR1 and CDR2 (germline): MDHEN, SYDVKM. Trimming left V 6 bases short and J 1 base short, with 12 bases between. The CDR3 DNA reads TGTGCCAGCAGCCCCGCCTTGGGGAACACTGAAGCTTTCTTT. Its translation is CASSPALGNTEAFF.

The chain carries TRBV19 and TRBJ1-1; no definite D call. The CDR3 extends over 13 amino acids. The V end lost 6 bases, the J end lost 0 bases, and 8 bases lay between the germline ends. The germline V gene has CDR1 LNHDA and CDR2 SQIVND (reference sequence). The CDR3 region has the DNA TGTGCCAGTAGAGTGGCGCTGAACACTGAAGCTTTCTTT. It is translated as CASRVALNTEAFF.